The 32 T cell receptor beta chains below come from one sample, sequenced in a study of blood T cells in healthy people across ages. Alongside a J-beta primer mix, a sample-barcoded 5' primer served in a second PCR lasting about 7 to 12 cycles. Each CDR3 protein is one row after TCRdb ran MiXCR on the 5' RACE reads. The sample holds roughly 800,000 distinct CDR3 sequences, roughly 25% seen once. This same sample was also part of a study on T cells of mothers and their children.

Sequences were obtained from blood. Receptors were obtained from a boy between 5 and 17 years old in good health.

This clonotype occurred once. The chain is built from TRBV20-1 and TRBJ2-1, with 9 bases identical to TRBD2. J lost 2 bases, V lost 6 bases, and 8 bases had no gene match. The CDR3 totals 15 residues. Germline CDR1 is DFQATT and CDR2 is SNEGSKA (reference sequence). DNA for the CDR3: TGCAGTGCCGGACCCTCTAGCGGGACCTACAATGAGCAGTTCTTC. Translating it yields CSAGPSSGTYNEQFF.

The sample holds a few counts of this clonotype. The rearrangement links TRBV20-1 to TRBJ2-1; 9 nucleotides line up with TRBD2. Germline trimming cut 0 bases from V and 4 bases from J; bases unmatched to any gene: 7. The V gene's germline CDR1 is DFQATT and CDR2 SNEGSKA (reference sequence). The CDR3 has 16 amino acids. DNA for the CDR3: TGCAGTGCTAGAGATGTGGGGCGGGAGGGATACAATGAGCAGTTCTTC. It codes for CSARDVGREGYNEQFF.

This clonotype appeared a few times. CDR3: CASSASGTGRGEQYF. The DNA for the CDR3 is TGTGCCAGCAGTGCCTCCGGGACAGGCAGGGGTGAGCAGTACTTC. The rearrangement uses TRBV12-3 or TRBV12-4 and TRBJ2-7; 8 positions match TRBD1. The CDR3 consists of 15 residues. J gave up 7 bases and V 5 bases, and 13 bases lay outside the gene matches.

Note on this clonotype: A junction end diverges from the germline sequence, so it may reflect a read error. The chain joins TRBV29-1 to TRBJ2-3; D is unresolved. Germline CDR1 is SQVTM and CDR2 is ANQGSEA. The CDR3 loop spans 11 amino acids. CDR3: CSVEVVDTQYF. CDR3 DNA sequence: TGCAGCGTGGAAGTCGTGGATACGCAGTATTTT.

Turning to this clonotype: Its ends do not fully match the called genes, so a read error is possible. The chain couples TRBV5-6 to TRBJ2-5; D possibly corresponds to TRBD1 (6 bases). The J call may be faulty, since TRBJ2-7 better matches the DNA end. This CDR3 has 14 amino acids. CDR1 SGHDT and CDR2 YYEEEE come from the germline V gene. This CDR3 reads CVSSMTGQDYEQYF. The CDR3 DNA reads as TGTGTCAGCAGCATGACAGGTCAGGACTACGAGCAGTACTTC.

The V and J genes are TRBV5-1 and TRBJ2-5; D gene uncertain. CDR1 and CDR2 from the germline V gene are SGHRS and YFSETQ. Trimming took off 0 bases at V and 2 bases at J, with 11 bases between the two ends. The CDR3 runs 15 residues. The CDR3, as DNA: TGCGCCAGCAGCTTGGCGGACGGAAGACAAGAGACCCAGTACTTC. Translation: CASSLADGRQETQYF. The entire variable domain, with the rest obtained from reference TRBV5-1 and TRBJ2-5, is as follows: KAGVTQTPRYLIKTRGQQVTLSCSPISGHRSVSWYQQTPGQGLQFLFEYFSETQRNKGNFPGRFSGRQFSNSRSEMNVSTLELGDSALYLCASSLADGRQETQYFGPGTRLLVL.

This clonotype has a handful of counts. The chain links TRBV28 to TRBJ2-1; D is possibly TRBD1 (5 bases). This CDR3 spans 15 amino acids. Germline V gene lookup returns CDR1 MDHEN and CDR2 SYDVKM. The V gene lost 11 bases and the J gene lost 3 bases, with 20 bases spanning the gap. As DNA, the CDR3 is TGTGCCGGCTCCCCCCGACAGCCTTTCTACAATGAGCAGTTCTTC. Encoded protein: CAGSPRQPFYNEQFF.

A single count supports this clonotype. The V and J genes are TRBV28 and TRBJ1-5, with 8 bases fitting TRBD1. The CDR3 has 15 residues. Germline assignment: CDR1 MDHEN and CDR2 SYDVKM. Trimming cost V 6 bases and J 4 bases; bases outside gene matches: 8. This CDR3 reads CASRSTGQANQPQHF. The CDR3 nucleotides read TGTGCCAGCAGATCAACGGGACAGGCGAATCAGCCCCAGCATTTT.

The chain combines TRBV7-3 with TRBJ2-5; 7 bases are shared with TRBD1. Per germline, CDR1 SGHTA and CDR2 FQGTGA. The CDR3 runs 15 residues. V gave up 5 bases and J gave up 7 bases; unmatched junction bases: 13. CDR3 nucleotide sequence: TGTGCCAGCAGCCTCACAGGGGTGGATTCGGGGACCCAGTACTTC. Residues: CASSLTGVDSGTQYF.

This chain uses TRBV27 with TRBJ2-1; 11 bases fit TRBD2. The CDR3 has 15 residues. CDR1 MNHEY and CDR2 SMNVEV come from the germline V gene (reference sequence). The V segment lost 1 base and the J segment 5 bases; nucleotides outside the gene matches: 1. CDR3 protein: CASSLFSGRDNEQFF. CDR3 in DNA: TGTGCCAGCAGTTTATTTAGCGGGAGGGACAATGAGCAGTTCTTC.

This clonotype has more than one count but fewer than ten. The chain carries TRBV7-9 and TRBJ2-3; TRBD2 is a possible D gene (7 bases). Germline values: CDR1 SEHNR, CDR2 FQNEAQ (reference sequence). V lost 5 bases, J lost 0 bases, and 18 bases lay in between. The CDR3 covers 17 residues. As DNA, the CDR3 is TGTGCCAGCAGCCTGGGGGGCGGGGGCGCTAGCACAGATACGCAGTATTTT. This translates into CASSLGGGGASTDTQYF.

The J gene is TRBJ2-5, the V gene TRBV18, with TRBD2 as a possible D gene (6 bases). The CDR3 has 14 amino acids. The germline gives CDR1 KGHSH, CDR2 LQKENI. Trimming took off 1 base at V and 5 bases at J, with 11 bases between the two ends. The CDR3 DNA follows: TGTGCCAGCTCACCACGAGGGGAGGTGGAGACCCAGTACTTC. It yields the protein CASSPRGEVETQYF.

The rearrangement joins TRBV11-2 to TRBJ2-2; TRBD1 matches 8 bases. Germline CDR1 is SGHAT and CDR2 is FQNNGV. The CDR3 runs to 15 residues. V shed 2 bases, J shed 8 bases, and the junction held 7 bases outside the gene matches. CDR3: CASSLMGQVQGELFF. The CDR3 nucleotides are TGTGCCAGCAGCTTAATGGGACAGGTTCAGGGGGAGCTGTTTTTT.

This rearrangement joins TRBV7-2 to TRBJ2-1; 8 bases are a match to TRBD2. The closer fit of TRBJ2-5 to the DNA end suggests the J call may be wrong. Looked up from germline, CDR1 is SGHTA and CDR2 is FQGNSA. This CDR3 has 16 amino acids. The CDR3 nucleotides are TGTGCCAGCAGCCTAGAATCCGGGGGGGCTTTGGAGACCCAGTACTTC. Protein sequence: CASSLESGGALETQYF.

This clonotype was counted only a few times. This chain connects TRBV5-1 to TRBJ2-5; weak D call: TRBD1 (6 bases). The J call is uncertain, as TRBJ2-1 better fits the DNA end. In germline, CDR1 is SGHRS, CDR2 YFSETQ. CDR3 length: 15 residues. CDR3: CASSFTTGLDNEQFF. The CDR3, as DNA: TGCGCCAGCAGCTTTACTACAGGGTTGGACAATGAGCAGTTCTTC.

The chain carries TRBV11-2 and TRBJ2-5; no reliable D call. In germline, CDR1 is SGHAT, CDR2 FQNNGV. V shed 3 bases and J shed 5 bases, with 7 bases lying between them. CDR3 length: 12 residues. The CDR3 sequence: CASSFEVETQYF. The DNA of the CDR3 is TGTGCCAGCAGCTTTGAGGTGGAGACCCAGTACTTC.

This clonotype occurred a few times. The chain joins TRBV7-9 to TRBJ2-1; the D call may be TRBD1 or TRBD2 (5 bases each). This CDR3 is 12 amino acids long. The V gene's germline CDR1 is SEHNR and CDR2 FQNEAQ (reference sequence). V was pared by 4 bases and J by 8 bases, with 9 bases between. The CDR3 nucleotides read TGTGCCAGCAGCTCAGGGACCGATGAGCAGTTCTTC. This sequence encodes CASSSGTDEQFF.

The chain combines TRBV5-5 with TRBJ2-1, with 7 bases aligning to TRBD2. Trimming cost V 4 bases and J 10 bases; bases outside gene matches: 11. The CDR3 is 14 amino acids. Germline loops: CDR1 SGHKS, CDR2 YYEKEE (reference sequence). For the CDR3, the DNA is TGTGCCAGCAGCACACTAGCGCTACGACAGGAGCAGTTCTTC. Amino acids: CASSTLALRQEQFF.

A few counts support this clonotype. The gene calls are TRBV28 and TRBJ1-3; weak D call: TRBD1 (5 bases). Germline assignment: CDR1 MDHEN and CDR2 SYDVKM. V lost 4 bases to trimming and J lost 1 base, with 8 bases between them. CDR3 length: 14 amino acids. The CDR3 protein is CASSSGTSGNTIYF. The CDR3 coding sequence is TGTGCCAGCAGTTCCGGGACTTCTGGAAACACCATATATTTT.

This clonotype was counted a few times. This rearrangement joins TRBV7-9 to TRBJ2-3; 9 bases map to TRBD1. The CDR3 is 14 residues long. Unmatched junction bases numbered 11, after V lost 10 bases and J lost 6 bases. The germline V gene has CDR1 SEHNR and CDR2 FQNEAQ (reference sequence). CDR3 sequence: CATDTGQGGDTQYF. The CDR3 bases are TGTGCCACGGATACGGGACAGGGAGGTGATACGCAGTATTTT.

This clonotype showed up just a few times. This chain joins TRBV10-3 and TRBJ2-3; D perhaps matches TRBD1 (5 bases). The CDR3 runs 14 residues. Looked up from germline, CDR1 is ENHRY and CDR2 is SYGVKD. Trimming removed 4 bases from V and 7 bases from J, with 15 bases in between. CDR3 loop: CAISGQGSANTQYF. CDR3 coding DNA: TGTGCCATCAGTGGGCAGGGCTCAGCTAATACGCAGTATTTT.

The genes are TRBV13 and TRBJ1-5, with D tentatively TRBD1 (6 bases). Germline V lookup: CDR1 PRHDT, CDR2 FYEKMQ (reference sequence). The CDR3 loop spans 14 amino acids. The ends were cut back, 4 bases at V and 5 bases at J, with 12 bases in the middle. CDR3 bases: TGTGCCAGCAGCTGGGGGCAGGTTTATCAGCCCCAGCATTTT. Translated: CASSWGQVYQPQHF.

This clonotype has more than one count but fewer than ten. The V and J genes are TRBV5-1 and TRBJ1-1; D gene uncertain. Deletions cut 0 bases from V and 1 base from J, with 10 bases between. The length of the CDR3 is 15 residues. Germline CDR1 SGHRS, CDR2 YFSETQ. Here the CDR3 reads CASSLAPGKNTEAFF. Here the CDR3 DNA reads TGCGCCAGCAGCTTGGCCCCGGGGAAGAACACTGAAGCTTTCTTT.

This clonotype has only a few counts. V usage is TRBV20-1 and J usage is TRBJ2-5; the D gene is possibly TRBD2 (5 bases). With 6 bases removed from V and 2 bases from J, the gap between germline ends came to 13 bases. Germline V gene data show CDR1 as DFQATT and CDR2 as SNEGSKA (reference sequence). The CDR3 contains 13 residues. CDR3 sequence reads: CSASTGSQETQYF. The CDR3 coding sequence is TGCAGTGCCAGCACGGGGAGTCAAGAGACCCAGTACTTC.

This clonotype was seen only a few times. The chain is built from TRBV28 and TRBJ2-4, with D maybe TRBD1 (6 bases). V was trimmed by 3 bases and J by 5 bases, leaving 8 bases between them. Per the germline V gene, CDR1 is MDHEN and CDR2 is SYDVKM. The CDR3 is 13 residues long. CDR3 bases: TGTGCCAGCAGTTTGAGGACAGAAAACATTCAGTACTTC. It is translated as CASSLRTENIQYF.

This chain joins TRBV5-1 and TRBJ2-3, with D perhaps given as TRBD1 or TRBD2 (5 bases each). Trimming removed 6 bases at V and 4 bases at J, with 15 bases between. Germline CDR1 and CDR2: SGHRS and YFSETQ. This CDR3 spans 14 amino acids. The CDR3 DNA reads TGCGCCAGCACCCCTGAGGGGATCGCAGATACGCAGTATTTT. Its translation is CASTPEGIADTQYF.

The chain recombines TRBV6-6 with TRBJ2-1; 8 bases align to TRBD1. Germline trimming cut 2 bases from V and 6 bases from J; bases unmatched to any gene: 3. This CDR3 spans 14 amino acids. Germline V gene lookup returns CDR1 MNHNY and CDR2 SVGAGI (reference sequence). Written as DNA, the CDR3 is TGTGCCAGCAGTTACGCCGACAGGGGCAATGAGCAGTTCTTC. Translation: CASSYADRGNEQFF.

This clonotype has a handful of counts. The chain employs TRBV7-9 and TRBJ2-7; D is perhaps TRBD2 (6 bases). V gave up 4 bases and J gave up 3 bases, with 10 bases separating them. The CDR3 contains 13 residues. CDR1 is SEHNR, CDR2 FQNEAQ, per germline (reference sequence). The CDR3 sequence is CASSSGLNYEQYF. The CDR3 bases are TGTGCCAGCAGCTCGGGACTGAACTACGAGCAGTACTTC.

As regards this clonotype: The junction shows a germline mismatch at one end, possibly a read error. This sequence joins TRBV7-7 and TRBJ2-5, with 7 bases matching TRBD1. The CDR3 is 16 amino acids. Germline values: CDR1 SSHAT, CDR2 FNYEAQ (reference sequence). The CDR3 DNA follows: TGTGCTAGCAGCTTAGATGCCAGGACAGGACAAGAGACCCAGTACTTC. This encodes CASSLDARTGQETQYF.

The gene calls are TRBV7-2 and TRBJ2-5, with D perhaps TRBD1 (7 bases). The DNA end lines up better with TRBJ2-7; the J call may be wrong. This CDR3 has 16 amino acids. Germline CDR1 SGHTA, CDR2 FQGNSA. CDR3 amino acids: CASSLAPGTAGYEQYF. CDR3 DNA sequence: TGTGCCAGCAGCTTAGCCCCGGGGACAGCGGGCTACGAGCAGTACTTC.

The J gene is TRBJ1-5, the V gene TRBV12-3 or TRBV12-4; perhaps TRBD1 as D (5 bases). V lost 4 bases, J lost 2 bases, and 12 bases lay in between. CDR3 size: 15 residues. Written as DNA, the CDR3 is TGTGCCAGCAGTTATTTGGGGCAGGGCAATCAGCCCCAGCATTTT. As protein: CASSYLGQGNQPQHF.

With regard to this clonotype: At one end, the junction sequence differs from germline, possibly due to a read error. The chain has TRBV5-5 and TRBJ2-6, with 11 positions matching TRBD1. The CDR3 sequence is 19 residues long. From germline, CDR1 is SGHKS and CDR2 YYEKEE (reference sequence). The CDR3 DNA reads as TGTGCCAGCAGCTTTTTAGGGACAGGGGGGACTTTTGGGGCCAATGTCCTGACTTTC. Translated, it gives CASSFLGTGGTFGANVLTF.